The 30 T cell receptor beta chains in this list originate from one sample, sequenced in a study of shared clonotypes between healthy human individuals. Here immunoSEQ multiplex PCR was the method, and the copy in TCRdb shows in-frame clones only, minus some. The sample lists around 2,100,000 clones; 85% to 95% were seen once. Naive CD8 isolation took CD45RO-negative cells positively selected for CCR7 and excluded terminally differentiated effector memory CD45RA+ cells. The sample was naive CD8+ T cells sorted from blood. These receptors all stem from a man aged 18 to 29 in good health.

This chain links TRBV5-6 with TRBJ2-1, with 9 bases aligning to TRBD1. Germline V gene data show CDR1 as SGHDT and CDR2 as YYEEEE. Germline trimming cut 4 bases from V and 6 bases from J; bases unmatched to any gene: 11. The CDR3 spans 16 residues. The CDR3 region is CASSTRQGGIINEQFF. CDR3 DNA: TGTGCCAGCAGCACTCGACAGGGGGGTATAATCAATGAGCAGTTCTTC.

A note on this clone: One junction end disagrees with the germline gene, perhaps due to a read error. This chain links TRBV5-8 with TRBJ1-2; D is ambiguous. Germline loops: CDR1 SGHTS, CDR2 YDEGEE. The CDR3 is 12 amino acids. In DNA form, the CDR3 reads TGTGCCAGCGGCTTCTCTAACTATGGCTACACCTTC. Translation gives CASGFSNYGYTF.

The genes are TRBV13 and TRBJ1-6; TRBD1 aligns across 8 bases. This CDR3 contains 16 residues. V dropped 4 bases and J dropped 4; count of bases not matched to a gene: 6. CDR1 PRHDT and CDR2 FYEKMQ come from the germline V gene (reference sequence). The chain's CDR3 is CASSSSGGAYNSPLHF. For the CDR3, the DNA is TGTGCCAGCAGCTCCTCAGGGGGCGCTTATAATTCACCCCTCCACTTT.

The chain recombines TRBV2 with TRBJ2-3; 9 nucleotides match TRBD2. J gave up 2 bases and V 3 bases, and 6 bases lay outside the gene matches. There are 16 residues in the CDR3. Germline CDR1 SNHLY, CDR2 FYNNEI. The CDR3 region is CASSEEPSGNTDTQYF. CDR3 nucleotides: TGTGCCAGCAGTGAGGAGCCTAGCGGGAACACAGATACGCAGTATTTT.

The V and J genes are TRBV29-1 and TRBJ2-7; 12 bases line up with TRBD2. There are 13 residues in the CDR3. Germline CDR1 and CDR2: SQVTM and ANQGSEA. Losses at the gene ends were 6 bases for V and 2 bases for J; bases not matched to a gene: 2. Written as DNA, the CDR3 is TGCAGCGTCGGACTAGCGGGACCCTACGAGCAGTACTTC. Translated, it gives CSVGLAGPYEQYF.

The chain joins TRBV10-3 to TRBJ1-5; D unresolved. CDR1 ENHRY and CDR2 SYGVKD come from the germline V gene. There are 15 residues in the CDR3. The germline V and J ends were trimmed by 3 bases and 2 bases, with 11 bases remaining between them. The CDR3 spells CAISDSGLGNQPQHF. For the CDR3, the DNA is TGTGCCATCAGTGACAGTGGTTTAGGCAATCAGCCCCAGCATTTT.

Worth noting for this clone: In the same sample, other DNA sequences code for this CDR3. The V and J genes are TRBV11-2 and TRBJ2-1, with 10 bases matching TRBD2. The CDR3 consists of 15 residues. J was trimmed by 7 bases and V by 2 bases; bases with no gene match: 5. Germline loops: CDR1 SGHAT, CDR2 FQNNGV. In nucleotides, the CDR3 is TGTGCCAGCAGCTTACTAGCGGGGGTCTATAATGAGCAGTTCTTC. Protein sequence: CASSLLAGVYNEQFF. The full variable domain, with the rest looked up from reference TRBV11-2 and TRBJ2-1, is EAGVAQSPRYKIIEKRQSVAFWCNPISGHATLYWYQQILGQGPKLLIQFQNNGVVDDSQLPKDRFSAERLKGVDSTLKIQPAKLEDSAVYLCASSLLAGVYNEQFFGPGTRLTVL.

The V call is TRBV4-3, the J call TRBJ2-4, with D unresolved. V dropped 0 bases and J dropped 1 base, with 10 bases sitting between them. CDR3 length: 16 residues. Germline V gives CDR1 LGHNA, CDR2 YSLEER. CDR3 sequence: CASSQDRMVAKNIQYF. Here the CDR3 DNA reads TGCGCCAGCAGCCAAGACCGTATGGTCGCCAAAAACATTCAGTACTTC.

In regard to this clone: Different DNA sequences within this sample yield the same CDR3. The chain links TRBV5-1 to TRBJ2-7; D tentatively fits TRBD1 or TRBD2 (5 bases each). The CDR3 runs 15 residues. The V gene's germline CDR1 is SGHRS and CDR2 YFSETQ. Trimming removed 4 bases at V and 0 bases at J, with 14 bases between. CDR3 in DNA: TGCGCCAGCAGCCTTGGGGCAGGGAGCTCCTACGAGCAGTACTTC. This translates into CASSLGAGSSYEQYF.

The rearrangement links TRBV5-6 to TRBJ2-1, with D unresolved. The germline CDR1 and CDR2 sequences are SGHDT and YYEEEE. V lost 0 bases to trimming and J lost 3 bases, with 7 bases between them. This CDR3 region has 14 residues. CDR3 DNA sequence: TGTGCCAGCAGCTTGGAACTGGACTACAATGAGCAGTTCTTC. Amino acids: CASSLELDYNEQFF.

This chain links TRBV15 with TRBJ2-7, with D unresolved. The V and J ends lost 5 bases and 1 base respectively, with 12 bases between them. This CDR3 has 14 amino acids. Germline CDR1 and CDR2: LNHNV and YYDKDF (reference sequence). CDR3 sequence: CATSSFAGSYEQYF. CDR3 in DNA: TGTGCCACCAGCTCCTTCGCAGGATCCTACGAGCAGTACTTC.

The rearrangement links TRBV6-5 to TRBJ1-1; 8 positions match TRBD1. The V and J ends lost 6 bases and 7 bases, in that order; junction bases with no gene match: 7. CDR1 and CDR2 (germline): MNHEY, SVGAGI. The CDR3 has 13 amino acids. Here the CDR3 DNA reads TGTGCCAGCAGACCTGGACAGGGCCTTGAAGCTTTCTTT. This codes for CASRPGQGLEAFF.

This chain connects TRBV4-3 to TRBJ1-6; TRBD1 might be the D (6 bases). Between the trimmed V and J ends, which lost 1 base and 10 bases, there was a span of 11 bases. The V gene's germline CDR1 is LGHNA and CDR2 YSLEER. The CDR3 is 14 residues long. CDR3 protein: CASSQALGGSPLHF. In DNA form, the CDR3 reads TGCGCCAGCAGCCAAGCTTTAGGGGGGTCACCCCTCCACTTT.

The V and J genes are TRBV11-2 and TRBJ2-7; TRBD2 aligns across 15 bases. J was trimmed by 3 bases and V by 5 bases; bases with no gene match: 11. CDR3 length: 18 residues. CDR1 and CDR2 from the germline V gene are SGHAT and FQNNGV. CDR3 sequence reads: CASSARGLAGGVGYEQYF. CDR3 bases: TGTGCCAGCAGCGCAAGGGGACTAGCGGGGGGAGTGGGCTACGAGCAGTACTTC.

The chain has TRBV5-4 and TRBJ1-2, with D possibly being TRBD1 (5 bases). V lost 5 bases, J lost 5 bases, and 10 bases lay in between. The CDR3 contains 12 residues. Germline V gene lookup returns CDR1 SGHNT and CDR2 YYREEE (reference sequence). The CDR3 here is CASRGQGYGYTF. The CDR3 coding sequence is TGTGCCAGCAGGGGGCAAGGTTATGGCTACACCTTC.

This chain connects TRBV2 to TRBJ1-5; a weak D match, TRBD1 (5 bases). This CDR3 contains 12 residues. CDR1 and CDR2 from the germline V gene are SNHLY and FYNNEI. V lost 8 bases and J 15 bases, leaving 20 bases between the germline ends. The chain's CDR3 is CASGDDSGRGHF. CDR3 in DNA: TGTGCCAGCGGGGACGACTCAGGGAGGGGGCATTTT.

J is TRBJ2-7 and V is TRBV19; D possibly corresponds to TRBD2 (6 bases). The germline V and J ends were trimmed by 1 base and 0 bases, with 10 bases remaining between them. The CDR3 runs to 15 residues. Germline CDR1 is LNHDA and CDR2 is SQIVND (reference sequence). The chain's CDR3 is CASSIGASASYEQYF. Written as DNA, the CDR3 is TGTGCCAGTAGTATAGGAGCTAGCGCCTCCTACGAGCAGTACTTC.

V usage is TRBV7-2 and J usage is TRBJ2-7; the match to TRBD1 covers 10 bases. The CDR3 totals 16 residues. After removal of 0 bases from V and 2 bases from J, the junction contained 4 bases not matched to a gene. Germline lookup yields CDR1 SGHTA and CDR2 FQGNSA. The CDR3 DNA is TGTGCCAGCAGCTTAGCGAGGGGACAGGGGACCTACGAGCAGTACTTC. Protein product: CASSLARGQGTYEQYF.

This chain's CDR3 is CASSPWAANTGELFF. CDR3 nucleotide sequence: TGTGCCAGCAGTCCCTGGGCAGCGAACACCGGGGAGCTGTTTTTT. V and J are TRBV27 and TRBJ2-2, with unresolved D. The CDR3 has 15 amino acids. The ends were cut back, 5 bases at V and 0 bases at J, with 10 bases in the middle. In germline, CDR1 is MNHEY, CDR2 SMNVEV (reference sequence).

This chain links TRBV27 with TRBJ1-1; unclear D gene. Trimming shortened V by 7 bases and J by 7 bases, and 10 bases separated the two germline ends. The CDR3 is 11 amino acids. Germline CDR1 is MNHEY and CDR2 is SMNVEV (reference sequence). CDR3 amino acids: CASTGGYEAFF. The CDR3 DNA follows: TGTGCCAGCACGGGAGGCTATGAAGCTTTCTTT.

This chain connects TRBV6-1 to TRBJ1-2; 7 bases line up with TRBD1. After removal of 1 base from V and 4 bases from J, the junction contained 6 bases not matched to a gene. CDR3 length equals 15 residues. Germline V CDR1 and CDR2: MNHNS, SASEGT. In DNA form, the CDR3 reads TGTGCCAGCAGTGAAGAAGAGGGGGCCGGCTATGGCTACACCTTC. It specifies CASSEEEGAGYGYTF.

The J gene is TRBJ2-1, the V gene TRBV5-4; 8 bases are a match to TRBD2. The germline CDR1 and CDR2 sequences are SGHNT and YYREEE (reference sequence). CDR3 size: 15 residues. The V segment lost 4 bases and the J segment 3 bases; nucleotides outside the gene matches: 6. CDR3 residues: CASSARTSFYNEQFF. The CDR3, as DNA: TGTGCCAGCAGCGCGAGGACTAGCTTCTACAATGAGCAGTTCTTC. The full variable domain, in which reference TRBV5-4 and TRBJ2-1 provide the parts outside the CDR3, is ETGVTQSPTHLIKTRGQQVTLRCSSQSGHNTVSWYQQALGQGPQFIFQYYREEENGRGNFPPRFSGLQFPNYSSELNVNALELDDSALYLCASSARTSFYNEQFFGPGTRLTVL.

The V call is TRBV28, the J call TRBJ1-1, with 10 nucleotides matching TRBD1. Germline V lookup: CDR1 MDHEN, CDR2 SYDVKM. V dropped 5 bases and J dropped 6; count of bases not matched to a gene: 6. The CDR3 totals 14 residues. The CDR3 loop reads CASSPPDRGPEAFF. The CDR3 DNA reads TGTGCCAGCAGTCCCCCTGACAGGGGGCCTGAAGCTTTCTTT.

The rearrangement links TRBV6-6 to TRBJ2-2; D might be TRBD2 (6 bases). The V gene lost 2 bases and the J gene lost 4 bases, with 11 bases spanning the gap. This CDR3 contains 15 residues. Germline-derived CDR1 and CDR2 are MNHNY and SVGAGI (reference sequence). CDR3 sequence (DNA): TGTGCCAGCAGTTACCCTGGGACTCTCACCGGGGAGCTGTTTTTT. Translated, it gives CASSYPGTLTGELFF.

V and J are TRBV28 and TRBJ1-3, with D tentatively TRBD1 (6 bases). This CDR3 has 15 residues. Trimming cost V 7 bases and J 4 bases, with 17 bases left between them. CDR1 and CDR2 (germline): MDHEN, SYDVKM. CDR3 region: CASTPTGSYGNTIYF. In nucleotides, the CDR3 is TGTGCCAGCACTCCAACAGGGTCGTACGGAAACACCATATATTTT.

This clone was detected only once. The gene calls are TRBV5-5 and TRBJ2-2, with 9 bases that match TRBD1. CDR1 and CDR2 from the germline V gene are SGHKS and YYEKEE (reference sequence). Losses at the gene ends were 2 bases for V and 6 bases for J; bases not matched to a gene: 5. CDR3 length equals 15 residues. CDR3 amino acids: CASSLQGAQAGELFF. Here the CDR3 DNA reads TGTGCCAGCAGCTTACAGGGGGCGCAGGCCGGGGAGCTGTTTTTT.

Here the CDR3 reads CASSLALAGVVASTDTQYF. The CDR3 nucleotides are TGCGCCAGCAGCTTGGCTCTAGCGGGAGTGGTTGCTTCCACAGATACGCAGTATTTT. The chain couples TRBV5-1 to TRBJ2-3, with 10 bases lining up with TRBD2. The V and J ends lost 0 bases and 2 bases, in that order; junction bases with no gene match: 12. The V gene's germline CDR1 is SGHRS and CDR2 YFSETQ. CDR3 length: 19 amino acids.

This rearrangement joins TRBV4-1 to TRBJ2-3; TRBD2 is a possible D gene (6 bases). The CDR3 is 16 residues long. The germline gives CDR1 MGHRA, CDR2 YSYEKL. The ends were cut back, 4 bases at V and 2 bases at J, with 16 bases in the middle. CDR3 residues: CASSLLAGTSTDTQYF. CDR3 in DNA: TGCGCCAGCAGCCTGCTCGCAGGGACTTCCACAGATACGCAGTATTTT.

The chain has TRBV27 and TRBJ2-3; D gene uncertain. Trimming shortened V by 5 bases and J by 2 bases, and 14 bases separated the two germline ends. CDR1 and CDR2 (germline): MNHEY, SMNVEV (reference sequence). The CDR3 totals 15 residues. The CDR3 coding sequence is TGTGCCAGCAGTCCTGTCTGGCTCGACACAGATACGCAGTATTTT. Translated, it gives CASSPVWLDTDTQYF.

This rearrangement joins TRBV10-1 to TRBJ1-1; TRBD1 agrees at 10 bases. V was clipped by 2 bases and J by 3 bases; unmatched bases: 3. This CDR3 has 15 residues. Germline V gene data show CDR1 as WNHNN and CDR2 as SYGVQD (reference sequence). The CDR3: CASSEGQGVDTEAFF. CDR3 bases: TGCGCCAGCAGTGAGGGACAGGGGGTAGACACTGAAGCTTTCTTT.